The present T cell receptor (beta chain) was sequenced within a study of shared clonotypes between healthy human individuals. Profiled with immunoSEQ multiplex PCR; TCRdb holds only in-frame clones, not every one. The sample includes about 120,000 clones, around two thirds of them seen just once. Study results and caveats: The sharing of roughly 5% of naive CD4 clonotypes was seen across several donors. Enrolling few donors narrowed the genetic and exposure-history diversity that was represented. Estimated richness was generally greater in naive than memory subsets.

Turning to this clone: Its antigen is still unknown.

The CDR3 extends over 13 amino acids. V lost 0 bases and J 0 bases, leaving 4 bases between the germline ends. Germline CDR1 is SGHRS and CDR2 is YFSETQ. This TCR was recovered from a woman between 25 and 40 years old in good health. Input material: memory CD8+ T cells sorted from blood. Sample subset: CD45RO+ cells pooled with CCR7-negative TemRA cells. The genes are TRBV5-1 and TRBJ2-7, with D hard to call. The CDR3 nucleotides read TGCGCCAGCAGCTTGGCAGCCTCCTACGAGCAGTACTTC. This sequence encodes CASSLAASYEQYF.